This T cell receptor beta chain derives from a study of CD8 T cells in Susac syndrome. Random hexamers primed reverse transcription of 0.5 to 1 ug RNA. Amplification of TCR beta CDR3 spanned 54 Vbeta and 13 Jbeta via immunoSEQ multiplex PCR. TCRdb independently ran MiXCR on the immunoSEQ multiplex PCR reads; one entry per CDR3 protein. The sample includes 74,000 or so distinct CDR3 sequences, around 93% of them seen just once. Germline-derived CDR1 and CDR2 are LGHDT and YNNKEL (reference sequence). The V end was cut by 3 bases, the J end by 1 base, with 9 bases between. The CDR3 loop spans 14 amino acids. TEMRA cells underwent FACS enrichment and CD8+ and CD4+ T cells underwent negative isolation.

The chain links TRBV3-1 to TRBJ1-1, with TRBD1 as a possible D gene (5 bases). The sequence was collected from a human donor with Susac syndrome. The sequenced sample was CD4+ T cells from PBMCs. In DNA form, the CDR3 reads TGTGCCAGCAGCCATAGGGGCGAGAACACTGAAGCTTTCTTT. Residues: CASSHRGENTEAFF. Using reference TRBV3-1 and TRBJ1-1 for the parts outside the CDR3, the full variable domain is DTAVSQTPKYLVTQMGNDKSIKCEQNLGHDTMYWYKQDSKKFLKIMFSYNNKELIINETVPNRFSPKSPDKAHLNLHINSLELGDSAVYFCASSHRGENTEAFFGQGTRLTVV.